Shown below are 7 T cell receptor beta chains from a single sample sequenced in a study of identical twins. In TCRdb, the 5' RACE reads were re-called with MiXCR into one record per CDR3 protein. The sample has approximately 530,000 distinct CDR3 sequences, about a fifth seen once; the top ten hold 0.48%. These data are also associated with another study on yellow fever vaccine responses in identical twins.

What was sequenced was CD4+ T cells sorted from blood. The source is a woman aged 18-29 years in good health.

This clonotype has more than one count but fewer than ten. This chain connects TRBV6-5 to TRBJ1-6; D is uncertain. The V gene lost 6 bases and the J gene lost 7 bases, with 4 bases spanning the gap. From germline, CDR1 is MNHEY and CDR2 SVGAGI. This CDR3 has 11 residues. CDR3 loop: CASRQNSPLHF. CDR3 DNA: TGTGCCAGCAGACAGAATTCACCCCTCCACTTT.

The chain couples TRBV20-1 to TRBJ2-2, with 9 positions matching TRBD2. V lost 3 bases to trimming and J lost 8 bases; unmatched junction nucleotides: 13. Germline-derived CDR1 and CDR2 are DFQATT and SNEGSKA (reference sequence). There are 16 residues in the CDR3. CDR3 in amino acids: CSARPRAAGGSGELFF. The CDR3 DNA is TGCAGTGCTAGGCCGCGCGCGGCGGGAGGGTCGGGGGAGCTGTTTTTT.

In nucleotides, the CDR3 is TGTGCCAGCAGCTACCCAGCGGGAGATACGCAGTATTTT. Translating it yields CASSYPAGDTQYF. This chain connects TRBV7-2 to TRBJ2-3; the D gene is possibly TRBD2 (6 bases). CDR3 size: 13 residues. Germline V gene lookup returns CDR1 SGHTA and CDR2 FQGNSA. Trimming removed 4 bases at V and 5 bases at J, with 10 bases between. Supplemented by reference TRBV7-2 and TRBJ2-3, the full variable domain reads GAGVSQSPSNKVTEKGKDVELRCDPISGHTALYWYRQSLGQGLEFLIYFQGNSAPDKSGLPSDRFSAERTGGSVSTLTIQRTQQEDSAVYLCASSYPAGDTQYFGPGTRLTVL.

The rearrangement uses TRBV19 and TRBJ2-1, with TRBD2 matching 9 bases. Germline V gives CDR1 LNHDA, CDR2 SQIVND (reference sequence). The CDR3 is 14 amino acids. V lost 7 bases, J lost 9 bases, and 10 bases stayed unmatched. The CDR3 here is CASKREALVGEQFF. CDR3 DNA: TGTGCCAGTAAGCGGGAGGCCCTTGTCGGTGAGCAGTTCTTC.

This clonotype was counted a few times. V gene TRBV9 combines with J gene TRBJ1-1, with D perhaps matching TRBD1 (5 bases). CDR1 is SGDLS, CDR2 YYNGEE, per germline. V lost 4 bases and J lost 5, with 18 bases in between. The CDR3 length is 15 residues. DNA of the CDR3: TGTGCCAGCAGCTCGGGGGGGATCCTGAGTACTGAAGCTTTCTTT. Residues: CASSSGGILSTEAFF.

The chain is built from TRBV11-2 and TRBJ2-5; 8 positions agree with TRBD2. Germline values: CDR1 SGHAT, CDR2 FQNNGV. The trim removed 6 bases at V and 4 bases at J, leaving 16 bases unmatched. The CDR3 spans 17 residues. The CDR3 DNA reads TGTGCCAGCAGTCACAGATCCTCGGGGGGGCTGCCAGAGACCCAGTACTTC. It encodes CASSHRSSGGLPETQYF.

This rearrangement joins TRBV5-1 to TRBJ1-4; tentatively, D is TRBD1 (6 bases). Deletions cut 0 bases from V and 7 bases from J, with 10 bases between. CDR1 is SGHRS and CDR2 is YFSETQ in the germline V gene. CDR3 length equals 14 residues. The chain's CDR3 is CASSLVTGGEKLFF. The DNA of the CDR3 is TGCGCCAGCAGCTTGGTGACAGGTGGTGAAAAACTGTTTTTT.